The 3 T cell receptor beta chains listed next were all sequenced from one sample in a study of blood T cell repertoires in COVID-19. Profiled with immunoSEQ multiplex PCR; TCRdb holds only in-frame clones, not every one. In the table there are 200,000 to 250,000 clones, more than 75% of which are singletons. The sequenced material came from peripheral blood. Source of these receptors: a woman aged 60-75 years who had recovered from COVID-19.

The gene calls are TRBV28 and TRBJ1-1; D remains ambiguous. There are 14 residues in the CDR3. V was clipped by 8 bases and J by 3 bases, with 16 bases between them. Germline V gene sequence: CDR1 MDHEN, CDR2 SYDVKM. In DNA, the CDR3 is TGTGCCAGCCGCCGGCAGGCGGGAGACACTGAAGCTTTCTTT. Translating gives CASRRQAGDTEAFF.

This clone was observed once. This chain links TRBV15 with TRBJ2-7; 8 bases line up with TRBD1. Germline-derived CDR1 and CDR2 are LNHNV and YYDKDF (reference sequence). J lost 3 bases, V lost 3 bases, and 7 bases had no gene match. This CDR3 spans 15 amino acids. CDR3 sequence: CATSSDRGSFYEQYF. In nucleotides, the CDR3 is TGTGCCACCAGCAGCGACAGGGGTTCTTTCTACGAGCAGTACTTC.

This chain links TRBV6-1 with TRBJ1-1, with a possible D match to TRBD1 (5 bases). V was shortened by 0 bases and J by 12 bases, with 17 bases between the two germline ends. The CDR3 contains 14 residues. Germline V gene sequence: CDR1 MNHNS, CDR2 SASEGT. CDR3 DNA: TGTGCCAGCAGTGAAGCGTTGGGGAGGGGCGCAACTTTCTTT. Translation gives CASSEALGRGATFF.